These 5 T cell receptor beta chains came from one sample sequenced in a study of T cell repertoires in cytomegalovirus infection. A single record per CDR3 protein comes from TCRdb applying MiXCR to the reads. The data contain around 330,000 distinct CDR3 sequences, roughly a sixth of them seen just once; the ten biggest clones take up around 12%. Sequenced material: PBMCs. These receptors were taken from a human donor in good health (CMV status not recorded). Some clones in this sample may be carry-over from other donors' samples.

This clonotype has a handful of counts. This chain links TRBV7-2 with TRBJ2-7; 8 bases map to TRBD1. Germline V gene data show CDR1 as SGHTA and CDR2 as FQGNSA. After removal of 8 bases from V and 2 bases from J, the junction contained 8 bases not matched to a gene. This CDR3 comprises 14 residues. As DNA, the CDR3 is TGTGCCAGCGCCCTGGACAGGGACACCTACGAGCAGTACTTC. Encoded protein: CASALDRDTYEQYF.

In its sample, this clonotype was seen a few times. V and J are TRBV18 and TRBJ2-7; 9 bases agree with TRBD1. CDR1 and CDR2 from the germline V gene are KGHSH and LQKENI. This CDR3 is built from 15 residues. J was trimmed by 5 bases and V by 0 bases; bases with no gene match: 5. In DNA, the CDR3 is TGTGCCAGCTCACCACCGGGACAGGGTTTCCACGAGCAGTACTTC. This codes for CASSPPGQGFHEQYF.

This clonotype was observed a handful of times. The chain links TRBV4-2 to TRBJ1-2; D unclear. CDR1 and CDR2 (germline): LGHNA, YNFKEQ. The CDR3 has 14 residues. V was cut by 4 bases and J by 7 bases, with 16 bases left in between. For the CDR3, the DNA is TGTGCCAGCAGCCCCGAGGGCAGCCTTCTTGGCTACACCTTC. Translation gives CASSPEGSLLGYTF.

This clonotype was seen more than once but under ten times. The gene calls are TRBV7-8 and TRBJ2-3; 7 bases align to TRBD2. This CDR3 is 14 amino acids long. Trimming removed 2 bases from V and 5 bases from J; junction bases left unmatched: 4. The germline gives CDR1 SGHVS, CDR2 FQNEAQ. Here the CDR3 DNA reads TGTGCCAGCAGCTTAAGACTAGCTGGAGATACGCAGTATTTT. Translated, it gives CASSLRLAGDTQYF.

This clonotype was counted once. CDR3 sequence reads: CSARDTAAPEEKLFF. The CDR3 DNA follows: TGCAGTGCTAGAGATACGGCCGCCCCAGAGGAAAAACTGTTTTTT. The chain has TRBV20-1 and TRBJ1-4; D is ambiguous. The CDR3 covers 15 residues. Per the germline V gene, CDR1 is DFQATT and CDR2 is SNEGSKA (reference sequence). V was pared by 0 bases and J by 8 bases, with 16 bases between.